In its sample, the clone carrying this T cell receptor beta chain was seen a few times. Its target is unknown. This record comes from a study of CD8+ T cells in alopecia areata. Treatment meaning: oral pan-JAK inhibitor, 5-10 mg twice daily. Study results and caveats: Patients shared TCRs less clearly than mice did, possibly owing to HLA.

Sequencing relied on a cDNA template that was reverse transcribed from extracted RNA. Measured with immunoSEQ multiplex PCR; TCRdb has only the in-frame clones, and not every one. Of about 210,000 clones detected, around 66% appear once; the ten largest clones hold 4% to 5%. Germline-derived CDR1 and CDR2 are MGHRA and YSYEKL. This CDR3 comprises 16 residues. V lost 0 bases and J lost 1, with 10 bases in between. The sequenced sample was CD4+ T cells sorted from blood, obtained at week 4, from a patient treated with tofacitinib. The receptor comes from a human donor with alopecia areata. The rearrangement uses TRBV4-1 and TRBJ2-1; possibly TRBD1 or TRBD2 for D (5 bases each). The CDR3, as DNA: TGCGCCAGCAGCCAAGAGGGGGTTCTATCCTACAATGAGCAGTTCTTC. Amino acid sequence: CASSQEGVLSYNEQFF.